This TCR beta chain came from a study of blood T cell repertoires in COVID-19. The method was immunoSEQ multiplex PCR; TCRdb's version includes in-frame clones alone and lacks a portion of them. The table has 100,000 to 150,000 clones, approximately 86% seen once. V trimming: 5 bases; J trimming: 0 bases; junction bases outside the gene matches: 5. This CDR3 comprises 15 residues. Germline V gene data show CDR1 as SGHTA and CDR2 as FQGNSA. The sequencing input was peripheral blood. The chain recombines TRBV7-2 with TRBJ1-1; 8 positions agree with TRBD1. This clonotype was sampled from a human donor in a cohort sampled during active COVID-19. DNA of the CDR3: TGTGCCAGCAGCCCGACAGGGGCCATGAACACTGAAGCTTTCTTT. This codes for CASSPTGAMNTEAFF.